This is a list of T cell receptor beta chains from one sample in a study of human T cells and chemical hapten exposure. TCRdb recomputed calls from the RACE reads with MiXCR, one row per CDR3 protein. Seen here are 300,000 to 450,000 distinct CDR3 sequences, roughly 4.8% observed once, and the top ten hold roughly 2.4%. Sequencing was performed on whole blood, taken in connection with sensitization to the hapten diphenylcyclopropenone (DPC). The receptors here all came from a woman in her fifties or sixties with alopecia areata. Some clones in this sample may be carry-over from other donors' samples. CDR3s include the opening cysteine and the closing phenylalanine or tryptophan. D genes are given only for firm matches. Rows give clone size only sometimes, using once, few, many, or a class for an expanded clone.

V	J	D	size	CDR3	DNA
TRBV29-1	TRBJ2-1	NA	many	CSVEKGTGSNEQFF	TGCAGCGTTGAAAAAGGGACGGGATCCAATGAGCAGTTCTTC
TRBV3-1	TRBJ1-3	TRBD1	few	CASSHPQGSSGNTIYF	TGTGCCAGCAGCCACCCACAGGGGAGCTCTGGAAACACCATATATTTT
TRBV6-5	TRBJ1-1	TRBD1	few	CASSSQTGYVGTEAFF	TGTGCCAGCAGTTCCCAGACAGGGTACGTCGGCACTGAAGCTTTCTTT
TRBV29-1	TRBJ2-7	NA	NA	CSVTQGNHEQYF	TGCAGCGTAACACAGGGAAACCACGAGCAGTACTTC
TRBV21-1	TRBJ1-6	NA	many	CASSLERRGGNNSPLHF	TGTGCCAGCAGTCTAGAGAGGCGGGGAGGGAATAATTCACCCCTCCACTTT
TRBV6-1	TRBJ1-2	NA	NA	CASSAGTATPNYGYTF	TGTGCCAGCAGTGCGGGGACCGCAACGCCTAACTATGGCTACACCTTC
TRBV6-2/TRBV6-3	TRBJ2-3	NA	many	CASIASGYTDTQYF	TGTGCCAGCATTGCGAGCGGATACACAGATACGCAGTATTTT
TRBV11-2	TRBJ2-7	NA	many	CASMAPEFGTYEQYF	TGTGCCAGCATGGCTCCCGAGTTTGGCACCTACGAGCAGTACTTC
TRBV2	TRBJ2-1	NA	many	CASTEQFF	TGTGCCAGCACTGAGCAGTTCTTC
TRBV5-1	TRBJ2-1	TRBD2	many	CASRLAGGANEQFF	TGCGCCAGCCGGCTAGCGGGTGGAGCGAATGAGCAGTTCTTC
TRBV20-1	TRBJ1-6	NA	few	CSATRTGENNSPLHF	TGCAGTGCAACCCGGACCGGGGAGAACAATTCACCCCTCCACTTT
TRBV3-1	TRBJ2-7	NA	many	CASSQGGRAPEGQYF	TGTGCCAGCAGCCAAGGGGGTCGGGCGCCCGAGGGGCAGTACTTC
TRBV27	TRBJ2-7	NA	many	CASGELTGNEQYF	TGTGCCAGCGGGGAACTGACCGGGAACGAGCAGTACTTC
TRBV15	TRBJ2-5	NA	NA	CATSRDVETQYF	TGTGCCACCAGCAGAGATGTGGAGACCCAGTACTTC
TRBV6-1	TRBJ1-1	NA	NA	CASSDRAYTEAFF	TGTGCCAGCAGTGACAGGGCATACACTGAAGCTTTCTTT
TRBV29-1	TRBJ1-3	TRBD1	NA	CSVQGADGNTIYF	TGCAGCGTCCAGGGGGCCGATGGAAACACCATATATTTT
TRBV28	TRBJ2-3	TRBD2	many	CASSPTSGGTDTQYF	TGTGCCAGCAGCCCCACTAGCGGGGGCACAGATACGCAGTATTTT
TRBV6-2/TRBV6-3	TRBJ2-7	NA	NA	CACSPDGYYEQYF	TGTGCCTGCAGTCCCGACGGGTACTACGAGCAGTACTTC
TRBV6-5	TRBJ2-7	TRBD2	NA	CASRSTSGASYEQYF	TGTGCCAGCAGGTCCACTAGCGGGGCCTCCTACGAGCAGTACTTC
TRBV12-5	TRBJ1-6	NA	many	CASGLVQGHNSPLHF	TGTGCTAGTGGTTTGGTGCAGGGCCATAATTCACCCCTCCACTTT
TRBV5-1	TRBJ1-3	NA	few	CASSPDGAAGNTIYF	TGCGCCAGCAGCCCGGACGGGGCAGCTGGAAACACCATATATTTT
TRBV6-2/TRBV6-3	TRBJ2-1	TRBD1	many	CASSPHAYPGQGTNEQFF	TGTGCCAGCAGTCCACACGCCTACCCGGGACAGGGTACAAATGAGCAGTTCTTC
TRBV6-1	TRBJ2-7	NA	few	CASSEAPYQTYEQYF	TGTGCCAGCAGTGAAGCCCCCTACCAAACCTACGAGCAGTACTTC
TRBV29-1	TRBJ2-3	NA	many	CSVAPGGTDTQYF	TGCAGCGTTGCTCCAGGGGGCACAGATACGCAGTATTTT
TRBV6-5	TRBJ2-7	NA	few	CASSPRAFPTDEQYF	TGTGCCAGCAGTCCCCGAGCTTTCCCCACGGACGAGCAGTACTTC
TRBV27	TRBJ2-2	TRBD1	NA	CASYRGAGELFF	TGTGCCAGTTACAGGGGTGCCGGGGAGCTGTTTTTT
TRBV7-2	TRBJ1-2	NA	NA	CASSLLRYGYTF	TGTGCCAGCAGCTTGCTTCGCTATGGCTACACCTTC
TRBV3-1	TRBJ2-1	TRBD2	few	CASGPYTSGVNEQFF	TGTGCCAGCGGCCCATACACTAGCGGGGTCAATGAGCAGTTCTTC
TRBV6-1	TRBJ2-7	NA	NA	CASGRGGREQYF	TGTGCCAGCGGGAGAGGGGGGCGAGAGCAGTACTTC
TRBV6-5	TRBJ1-4	TRBD1	many	CATGDRDDEKLFF	TGTGCCACCGGGGACAGGGACGACGAAAAACTGTTTTTT
TRBV3-1	TRBJ2-2	TRBD2	many	CASSQGGTTSGELFF	TGTGCCAGCAGCCAAGGGGGGACTACCAGCGGGGAGCTGTTTTTT
TRBV6-2/TRBV6-3	TRBJ2-5	TRBD2	NA	CASRPGLAEPQETQYF	TGTGCCAGCAGACCGGGACTAGCGGAGCCACAAGAGACCCAGTACTTC
TRBV7-9	TRBJ2-1	TRBD2	few	CASSTKREYQDEQFF	TGTGCCAGCAGCACGAAGCGGGAATATCAGGATGAGCAGTTCTTC
TRBV13	TRBJ2-5	TRBD1	many	CASSLEGARKTQYF	TGTGCCAGCAGCTTAGAGGGGGCCCGAAAGACCCAGTACTTC
TRBV5-6	TRBJ2-7	NA	NA	CASSSTLYEQYF	TGTGCCAGCAGCTCGACGCTCTACGAGCAGTACTTC
TRBV18	TRBJ2-1	NA	many	CASSKSGGSYNEQFF	TGTGCCAGCTCAAAGTCCGGCGGCAGCTACAATGAGCAGTTCTTC
TRBV7-9	TRBJ2-2	TRBD1	NA	CASSSQGPLNTGELFF	TGTGCCAGCAGCTCACAGGGGCCACTGAACACCGGGGAGCTGTTTTTT
TRBV29-1	TRBJ1-1	TRBD1	many	CSAGQGGSTEAFF	TGCAGCGCTGGACAGGGGGGGAGTACTGAAGCTTTCTTT
TRBV5-7	TRBJ1-1	NA	many	CASSLYPLKGVNTEAFF	TGTGCCAGCAGCTTGTACCCCCTCAAGGGAGTGAACACTGAAGCTTTCTTT
TRBV18	TRBJ1-5	NA	many	CASSPGGRNQPQHF	TGTGCCAGCTCACCGGGGGGTCGCAATCAGCCCCAGCATTTT
TRBV28	TRBJ2-1	NA	many	CASSQPTGAHRFF	TGTGCCAGCAGTCAACCGACTGGGGCGCATCGGTTCTTC